This T cell receptor (beta chain) was obtained from a study of T cell repertoires in cytomegalovirus infection. About the research overall: A matching HLA type, together with CMV infection, was signaled by public TCR beta signatures. Study-wide findings and caveats: Ex vivo, HLA-C-restricted CMV-specific TCR beta clonotypes prevailed over the rest of the response.

TCRdb ran MiXCR on the reads and lists one entry per CDR3 protein. The sample contains some 180,000 distinct CDR3 sequences, 17% of which appear only once. This CDR3 contains 12 residues. Germline V gives CDR1 LNHDA, CDR2 SQIVND (reference sequence). About this clonotype itself: Its specificity is unknown.

The sample taken for sequencing was CD8+ T cells from PBMCs. The TCR originated in a human donor in good health (CMV status not recorded). Some clones in this sample may be carry-over from other donors' samples. The chain couples TRBV19 to TRBJ1-2; D gene unclear. The CDR3 bases are TGTGCAAGTGCGGACGTCCCAAGTGGCTACACCTTC. It specifies CASADVPSGYTF. The full variable domain, its missing parts supplied by reference TRBV19 and TRBJ1-2, is DGGITQSPKYLFRKEGQNVTLSCEQNLNHDAMYWYRQDPGQGLRLIYYSQIVNDFQKGDIAEGYSVSREKKESFPLTVTSAQKNPTAFYLCASADVPSGYTFGSGTRLTVV.